This T cell receptor beta chain was recovered during a study of spatial heterogeneity in lung cancer. Study-level points and caveats: The number of expanded tumor alpha and beta chains correlated with mutation number.

Each CDR3 protein is one row after TCRdb ran MiXCR on the 5' RACE reads. The table shows some 100,000 distinct CDR3 sequences, with nearly 4.5% occurring only once. Time point defined: sample taken at primary tumor resection. TCRs were sequenced from unsorted whole RNA of tumor, nontumor lung or PBMC. This clonotype was counted many times. As yet, its antigen is unknown. The sequencing here drew on lung tumor tissue, taken at surgery. The receptor's source is a male donor with early-stage non-small cell lung cancer.

CDR3 sequence (DNA): TGTGCCAGCAGTCCCCTGGGACAAGGGTACAATGAGCAGTTCTTC. Protein product: CASSPLGQGYNEQFF. The chain links TRBV6-1 to TRBJ2-1; perhaps TRBD1 as D (6 bases). V was cut by 5 bases and J by 4 bases, with 15 bases left in between. Germline V gene data show CDR1 as MNHNS and CDR2 as SASEGT. The CDR3 loop spans 15 amino acids.